The 18 T cell receptor beta chains given below trace back to one sample, sequenced in a study of a mutant IDH1 vaccine in newly diagnosed glioma. Time point of the sample: week 5, during vaccination. Vaccine doses each comprised 300 ug of mutant IDH1 20-mer peptide, with topical imiquimod. The antigens of these receptors remain unknown. Here immunoSEQ multiplex PCR was the method, and the copy in TCRdb shows in-frame clones only, minus some. In the table there are about 83,000 clones, 90% to 95% of which are singletons. The material was PBMCs, obtained from a glioma patient whose treatment included an IDH1 peptide vaccine. These receptors originate from a woman between 50 and 59 years old with glioma.

The chain has TRBV5-1 and TRBJ1-5, with D perhaps TRBD1 (5 bases). Germline values: CDR1 SGHRS, CDR2 YFSETQ. CDR3 length: 15 residues. Deletions cut 0 bases from V and 0 bases from J, with 7 bases between. The CDR3 sequence: CASSLGGYSNQPQHF. The DNA for the CDR3 is TGCGCCAGCAGCTTGGGGGGCTATAGCAATCAGCCCCAGCATTTT.

V usage is TRBV4-1 and J usage is TRBJ2-7; 10 bases match TRBD1. CDR1 is MGHRA and CDR2 is YSYEKL in the germline V gene. V lost 1 base to trimming and J lost 1 base; unmatched junction nucleotides: 1. This CDR3 comprises 15 residues. The CDR3, as DNA: TGCGCCAGCAGCCAAGGGACAGGGGGATCCTACGAGCAGTACTTC. Amino acid sequence: CASSQGTGGSYEQYF.

The V and J genes are TRBV18 and TRBJ1-2; D uncertain. V was shortened by 1 base and J by 2 bases, with 5 bases between the two germline ends. Germline V CDR1 and CDR2: KGHSH, LQKENI. The length of the CDR3 is 13 residues. The CDR3 DNA sequence: TGTGCCAGCTCACCACTAGAGAACTATGGCTACACCTTC. Protein: CASSPLENYGYTF.

The gene calls are TRBV19 and TRBJ2-1, with 12 bases matching TRBD2. J gave up 5 bases and V 1 base, and 9 bases lay outside the gene matches. Germline V CDR1 and CDR2: LNHDA, SQIVND (reference sequence). The CDR3 runs to 18 residues. The CDR3 spells CASSIALETSGSDNEQFF. CDR3 nucleotide sequence: TGTGCCAGTAGTATAGCCCTGGAGACTAGCGGGAGCGACAATGAGCAGTTCTTC.

Here the CDR3 reads CASSLEPENEQFF. The CDR3 region has the DNA TGCGCCAGCAGCTTGGAGCCAGAAAATGAGCAGTTCTTC. The chain links TRBV5-1 to TRBJ2-1; no reliable D call. Germline-derived CDR1 and CDR2 are SGHRS and YFSETQ. The CDR3 runs 13 residues. Deletions cut 0 bases from V and 7 bases from J, with 8 bases between.

This clone has just one count. The chain is built from TRBV5-1 and TRBJ2-5; D is unresolved. CDR3 length equals 13 residues. The V and J ends lost 5 bases and 0 bases respectively, with 8 bases between them. Germline CDR1 reads SGHRS; CDR2 reads YFSETQ. CDR3 residues: CASRGPDQETQYF. The DNA of the CDR3 is TGCGCCAGCAGAGGGCCAGACCAAGAGACCCAGTACTTC.

This chain uses TRBV5-1 with TRBJ1-4, with D possibly being TRBD1 (6 bases). The germline V gene encodes CDR1 SGHRS and CDR2 YFSETQ. Trimming pared 4 bases from V and 7 bases from J, leaving 14 bases between. CDR3 length equals 14 residues. The CDR3 sequence: CASSRGGIGEKLFF. CDR3 coding DNA: TGCGCCAGCAGCCGAGGGGGAATAGGTGAAAAACTGTTTTTT.

This sequence joins TRBV14 and TRBJ1-1, with D maybe TRBD1 (6 bases). Between the trimmed V and J ends, which lost 8 bases and 3 bases, there was a span of 7 bases. Germline loops: CDR1 SGHDN, CDR2 FVKESK. This CDR3 has 11 residues. CDR3 in DNA: TGTGCCAGCGGACAGTACACTGAAGCTTTCTTT. Its protein is CASGQYTEAFF.

The chain uses TRBV7-6 and TRBJ2-5; 11 bases line up with TRBD2. Germline values: CDR1 SGHVS, CDR2 FNYEAQ. Losses at the gene ends were 5 bases for V and 4 bases for J; bases not matched to a gene: 9. This CDR3 has 16 amino acids. The CDR3 reads CASSPLAGGGRETQYF. Here the CDR3 DNA reads TGTGCCAGCAGCCCTCTAGCGGGAGGAGGCAGAGAGACCCAGTACTTC.

This chain uses TRBV11-2 with TRBJ2-7; possibly TRBD1 for D (6 bases). Trimming removed 2 bases at V and 2 bases at J, with 13 bases between. Germline CDR1 SGHAT, CDR2 FQNNGV. The CDR3 is 15 amino acids. The CDR3 sequence is CASSLRGRGAYEQYF. CDR3 DNA: TGTGCCAGCAGCTTAAGGGGCAGGGGTGCCTACGAGCAGTACTTC.

This clone has a single count. The chain couples TRBV19 to TRBJ1-5, with 8 bases fitting TRBD1. The CDR3 spans 16 residues. The J segment lost 3 bases and the V segment lost 5 bases, leaving 9 bases of the junction unmatched. Per germline, CDR1 LNHDA and CDR2 SQIVND (reference sequence). The CDR3 DNA sequence: TGTGCCAGTAGTCCAGGGACAGGAGATGTCAATCAGCCCCAGCATTTT. It codes for CASSPGTGDVNQPQHF.

The genes are TRBV15 and TRBJ2-1; TRBD2 agrees at 7 bases. Per germline, CDR1 LNHNV and CDR2 YYDKDF (reference sequence). CDR3 length: 14 residues. V lost 4 bases to trimming and J lost 6 bases; unmatched junction nucleotides: 6. The chain's CDR3 is CATSTGLIGNEQFF. The CDR3 DNA follows: TGTGCCACCAGCACGGGACTAATCGGCAATGAGCAGTTCTTC.

This chain uses TRBV16 with TRBJ1-1, with D maybe TRBD1 (6 bases). This CDR3 contains 15 residues. In germline, CDR1 is KGHSY, CDR2 FQNENV. V dropped 0 bases and J dropped 2 bases, with 10 bases sitting between them. The CDR3 DNA reads as TGTGCCAGCAGCCAATCTGCCAGGGGCAACACTGAAGCTTTCTTT. Protein sequence: CASSQSARGNTEAFF.

In DNA, the CDR3 is TGTGCCGGTGACAGGGGAGAAGGACAGCCCCAGCATTTT. Protein product: CAGDRGEGQPQHF. This chain connects TRBV28 to TRBJ1-5, with 8 bases matching TRBD1. V lost 11 bases, J lost 7 bases, and 10 bases stayed unmatched. Germline loops: CDR1 MDHEN, CDR2 SYDVKM. CDR3 length: 13 amino acids. Drawing the rest from reference TRBV28 and TRBJ1-5, the complete variable domain is DVKVTQSSRYLVKRTGEKVFLECVQDMDHENMFWYRQDPGLGLRLIYFSYDVKMKEKGDIPEGYSVSREKKERFSLILESASTNQTSMYLCAGDRGEGQPQHFGDGTRLSIL.

The rearrangement uses TRBV7-8 and TRBJ2-3, with a tentative D call TRBD1 (7 bases). The CDR3 has 16 amino acids. Trimming left V 0 bases short and J 5 bases short, with 15 bases between. CDR1 is SGHVS and CDR2 is FQNEAQ in the germline V gene. In DNA form, the CDR3 reads TGTGCCAGCAGCTTAGCGATAAACAGGGGAGGAGATACGCAGTATTTT. Translation: CASSLAINRGGDTQYF.

The rearrangement uses TRBV6-5 and TRBJ1-2; the match to TRBD1 covers 9 bases. V dropped 6 bases and J dropped 0; count of bases not matched to a gene: 5. From germline, CDR1 is MNHEY and CDR2 SVGAGI. The CDR3 has 15 residues. The chain's CDR3 is CASRPGQGPNYGYTF. The DNA for the CDR3 is TGTGCCAGCAGGCCCGGACAGGGGCCTAACTATGGCTACACCTTC.

This rearrangement joins TRBV27 to TRBJ2-7; no firm D call. Trimming shortened V by 3 bases and J by 2 bases, and 11 bases separated the two germline ends. This CDR3 contains 14 residues. From germline, CDR1 is MNHEY and CDR2 SMNVEV (reference sequence). The CDR3 loop reads CASSFSSLPYEQYF. CDR3 nucleotide sequence: TGTGCCAGCAGTTTCTCCTCACTTCCCTACGAGCAGTACTTC.

The gene calls are TRBV15 and TRBJ2-1; TRBD1 agrees at 11 bases. V dropped 1 base and J dropped 4; count of bases not matched to a gene: 12. Germline V gives CDR1 LNHNV, CDR2 YYDKDF (reference sequence). This CDR3 contains 19 residues. CDR3 nucleotide sequence: TGTGCCACCAGCAGAGGCTCCGGGACAGGGGGATTGAGGTACAATGAGCAGTTCTTC. Translated: CATSRGSGTGGLRYNEQFF.